Listed here are 3 T cell receptor beta chains from one sample, sequenced in a study of T cell responses to AZD1222 COVID-19 vaccine. This table comes from immunoSEQ multiplex PCR, and its TCRdb copy is limited to in-frame clones, with some not included. The sample has more than 85,000 clones; 87% are singletons. The sequencing used peripheral blood, collected on day 0 of AZD1222 vaccination. The receptors were sampled from an adult in good health.

This chain links TRBV5-1 with TRBJ2-1; D possibly corresponds to TRBD2 (5 bases). Looked up from germline, CDR1 is SGHRS and CDR2 is YFSETQ. The CDR3 is 13 residues long. V lost 4 bases to trimming and J lost 3 bases, with 8 bases between them. CDR3 nucleotides: TGCGCCAGCAGCCGACGGGACTACAATGAGCAGTTCTTC. The encoded protein is CASSRRDYNEQFF.

This clone turned up a few times. CDR3 DNA: TGTGCCAGCAGTTTGGGGCAGGGGAGCACAGATACGCAGTATTTT. This sequence encodes CASSLGQGSTDTQYF. The chain couples TRBV28 to TRBJ2-3, with D tentatively TRBD1 (6 bases). V was pared by 3 bases and J by 0 bases, with 10 bases between. CDR3 size: 15 residues. Germline V CDR1 and CDR2: MDHEN, SYDVKM.

V is TRBV20-1 and J is TRBJ1-1, with D tentatively TRBD1 (6 bases). Trimming stripped 3 bases from V and 4 bases from J, with 12 bases between. The CDR3 spans 13 residues. CDR1 and CDR2 (germline): DFQATT, SNEGSKA (reference sequence). The CDR3 loop is CSASTGRPTEAFF. CDR3 DNA sequence: TGCAGTGCTAGTACAGGGAGGCCCACTGAAGCTTTCTTT.